This note documents a single T cell receptor (beta chain) sequence. This entry is derived from a study of blood T cell repertoires in COVID-19. Study-wide context: T cells, B-cell-depleted T cells, or PBMCs supplied cDNA or gDNA.

As originally analysed: Reference gene primer amplification gave nucleated cell count estimates. Sequenced by immunoSEQ multiplex PCR; TCRdb stores in-frame clones only, minus some. V and J calls and clone size follow that table, whereas D and trimming were derived from the DNA. The data contain around 260,000 clones, 85% to 90% of them singletons. The CDR3 runs to 15 residues. Germline V gene sequence: CDR1 SGDLS, CDR2 YYNGEE. V lost 4 bases and J 4 bases, leaving 14 bases between the germline ends. The specimen was peripheral blood. This TCR derives from a woman in her 40s who had recovered from COVID-19. This chain links TRBV9 with TRBJ1-4; possible D gene TRBD1, 6 bases. CDR3 sequence reads: CASSPRTDFNEKLFF. CDR3 in DNA: TGTGCCAGCAGCCCGCGGACAGACTTTAATGAAAAACTGTTTTTT. The full variable domain, completed using reference TRBV9 and TRBJ1-4, is DSGVTQTPKHLITATGQRVTLRCSPRSGDLSVYWYQQSLDQGLQFLIQYYNGEERAKGNILERFSAQQFPDLHSELNLSSLELGDSALYFCASSPRTDFNEKLFFGSGTQLSVL.